Sequencing of this TCR beta chain was carried out in a study of read filtering for tumor transcriptome and immune sequencing. There are a few counts of this clonotype. The CDR3 loop spans 16 amino acids. The library was built from about 370 ng RNA with molecular barcoded adaptors for alpha/delta and beta/gamma chains. TCRdb passed the reads through MiXCR, listing each CDR3 protein once. The sample shows roughly 69,000 distinct CDR3 sequences, 14% of them seen only once. Sequenced: a population of CD138-negative cells sorted from bone marrow. This chain links TRBV21-1 with TRBJ1-1. TRBV21-1 is reported as a pseudogene. The TCR sequence derives from a donor at least 40 years old with multiple myeloma. The CDR3 DNA follows: TGTGCCAGCAGCGAAGATAAATTCCAGGTGTGGACTGAAGCTTTCTTT. Translated: CASSEDKFQVWTEAFF.